Below, one TCR beta chain is given with its context. The data belong to a study of technical replicates of blood from a few donors. The CDR3 loop spans 12 amino acids. The germline V gene has CDR1 SNHLY and CDR2 FYNNEI. Trimming cost V 8 bases and J 6 bases, with 11 bases left between them. The protocol was immunoSEQ multiplex PCR, while the TCRdb copy is restricted to in-frame clones and leaves out a portion. The data show tens of thousands of clones, with approximately 94% seen just once and 0.26% held by the top ten. The chain has TRBV2 and TRBJ2-1; D not resolved. The sequenced material came from T cells isolated from PBMCs. The TCR sequence derives from a human donor in good health. The CDR3 region has the DNA TGTGCCAGCCACCGACACGCCAATGAGCAGTTCTTC. It specifies CASHRHANEQFF.